The source of this T cell receptor beta chain is a study of memory B cells and T cells in multiple sclerosis. Findings and limits, study-wide: Clone-set sizes differed between compartments, so shared clonotype counts needed normalization.

As to this clone: Its antigen is unknown.

Clones were sequenced by immunoSEQ multiplex PCR, and TCRdb holds only the in-frame ones, with some missing. The sample lists about 32,000 clones; around 86% were seen once. CFSE-dim autoproliferating and CFSE-high non-proliferating T cells from unstimulated culture were sequenced separately. 5x10^7 CFSE-labeled PBMCs were cultured less than 8 days unstimulated, then replicate wells were pooled. The CDR3 consists of 14 residues. Germline CDR1 SEHNR, CDR2 FQNEAQ (reference sequence). The germline V and J ends were trimmed by 5 bases and 5 bases, with 13 bases remaining between them. What was sequenced was PBMCs from blood kept in culture. The sequence was obtained from a human donor with multiple sclerosis. The rearrangement links TRBV7-9 to TRBJ2-1, with D maybe TRBD1 (6 bases). The CDR3 region is CASSLLQGDNEQFF. The CDR3, as DNA: TGTGCCAGCAGCCTATTACAGGGAGACAATGAGCAGTTCTTC.